This T cell receptor beta chain derives from a study of PD-1 blockade in classical Hodgkin lymphoma. Overall study context: The patients were dosed with nivolumab 3 mg/kg, infused intravenously every 2 weeks.

In the case of this clone: Its antigen is unidentified.

Using immunoSEQ multiplex PCR, the repertoire was profiled, and TCRdb retains in-frame clones only, with some absent. The data hold over 15,000 clones, with more than 75% observed a single time. No patient escaped relapse after autologous stem cell transplantation, and brentuximab vedotin exposure varied. The germline CDR1 and CDR2 sequences are MNHNY and SVGAGI (reference sequence). V was clipped by 5 bases and J by 5 bases, with 16 bases between them. The CDR3 is 15 amino acids. Study results and limitations: Complete responders possessed baseline diversity comparable to newly diagnosed patients.

The starting material was peripheral blood mononuclear cells (PBMCs), obtained before the second cycle of nivolumab. J is TRBJ2-1 and V is TRBV6-6; D call uncertain. The sequence derives from a human donor with classical Hodgkin lymphoma. The CDR3, as DNA: TGTGCCAGCAGTGTACGATGGCTCGTGGACAATGAGCAGTTCTTC. This translates into CASSVRWLVDNEQFF.